The 26 T cell receptor beta chains below were found in one sample sequenced in a study of T cell responses to AZD1222 COVID-19 vaccine. The table came from immunoSEQ multiplex PCR; TCRdb's copy has only in-frame clones and leaves some out. The table has approximately 150,000 clones, more than 70% seen once. The source material was peripheral blood, sampled 28 days after the second AZD1222 dose. These receptor sequences come from an adult who received the AZD1222 COVID-19 vaccine.

This clone occurred once. V usage is TRBV7-8 and J usage is TRBJ2-7, with 9 positions matching TRBD1. CDR3 length equals 15 residues. The V gene's germline CDR1 is SGHVS and CDR2 FQNEAQ. V was clipped by 4 bases and J by 5 bases; unmatched bases: 9. The CDR3 loop reads CASSYLRWTGDEQYF. As DNA, the CDR3 is TGTGCCAGCAGCTACCTCCGTTGGACAGGGGACGAGCAGTACTTC.

The rearrangement uses TRBV6-1 and TRBJ2-7; a possible D gene is TRBD2 (5 bases). The germline V gene encodes CDR1 MNHNS and CDR2 SASEGT. The CDR3 has 14 amino acids. Trimming removed 0 bases from V and 1 base from J, with 7 bases in between. CDR3 amino acids: CASSEAGGSYEQYF. DNA of the CDR3: TGTGCCAGCAGTGAAGCCGGCGGGTCCTACGAGCAGTACTTC.

V and J are TRBV2 and TRBJ1-2; 7 nucleotides align to TRBD1. V trimming: 3 bases; J trimming: 4 bases; junction bases outside the gene matches: 2. CDR1 is SNHLY and CDR2 is FYNNEI in the germline V gene. CDR3 length equals 13 residues. CDR3 sequence: CASSDRTGYGYTF. The CDR3 nucleotides read TGTGCCAGCAGTGACCGGACAGGCTATGGCTACACCTTC.

This clone was counted a single time. V and J are TRBV29-1 and TRBJ2-1, with D tentatively TRBD2 (6 bases). The CDR3 is 14 amino acids. The germline V and J ends were trimmed by 6 bases and 8 bases, with 20 bases remaining between them. Looked up from germline, CDR1 is SQVTM and CDR2 is ANQGSEA. Here the CDR3 DNA reads TGCAGCGTGGCGGGGTACCTGCAATCGGATGAGCAGTTCTTC. This encodes CSVAGYLQSDEQFF.

The chain is built from TRBV24-1 and TRBJ2-3; no definite D call. The V and J ends lost 4 bases and 0 bases respectively, with 10 bases between them. This CDR3 comprises 15 residues. The germline V gene has CDR1 KGHDR and CDR2 SFDVKD. CDR3 sequence: CATSDQGTSTDTQYF. The CDR3 DNA sequence: TGTGCCACCAGTGACCAAGGTACTAGCACAGATACGCAGTATTTT.

This sequence joins TRBV10-3 and TRBJ1-1; no definite D call. Germline V gene sequence: CDR1 ENHRY, CDR2 SYGVKD. V dropped 2 bases and J dropped 0 bases, with 10 bases sitting between them. This CDR3 region has 15 residues. The CDR3 region is CAISEGGTLNTEAFF. The CDR3, as DNA: TGTGCCATCAGTGAGGGTGGTACATTGAACACTGAAGCTTTCTTT.

The V gene is TRBV5-1, the J gene TRBJ1-4, with TRBD1 as a possible D gene (6 bases). From germline, CDR1 is SGHRS and CDR2 YFSETQ. V lost 3 bases to trimming and J lost 6 bases, with 21 bases between them. The CDR3 runs to 17 residues. CDR3 sequence reads: CASSSPGGGTWDEKLFF. The CDR3 region has the DNA TGCGCCAGCAGCTCCCCGGGCGGAGGGACATGGGATGAAAAACTGTTTTTT.

This clone has only a few counts. The rearrangement links TRBV7-6 to TRBJ2-2; 8 bases fit TRBD1. V was pared by 2 bases and J by 3 bases, with 5 bases of the junction left unmatched. Germline V gene lookup returns CDR1 SGHVS and CDR2 FNYEAQ. This CDR3 comprises 16 residues. The CDR3 coding sequence is TGTGCCAGCAGCTTAATTGGACAGGGCGACACCGGGGAGCTGTTTTTT. Encoded protein: CASSLIGQGDTGELFF. Full variable domain (missing parts from reference TRBV7-6 and TRBJ2-2): GAGVSQSPRYKVTKRGQDVALRCDPISGHVSLYWYRQALGQGPEFLTYFNYEAQQDKSGLPNDRFSAERPEGSISTLTIQRTEQRDSAMYRCASSLIGQGDTGELFFGEGSRLTVL.

The genes are TRBV28 and TRBJ2-7; 8 nucleotides match TRBD1. This CDR3 is 14 amino acids long. Trimming took 4 bases from V and 2 from J; bases not matched to a gene: 4. Germline CDR1 reads MDHEN; CDR2 reads SYDVKM. In DNA form, the CDR3 reads TGTGCCAGCAGTTCCGGACAGGGAGCCTACGAGCAGTACTTC. It codes for CASSSGQGAYEQYF.

V and J are TRBV25-1 and TRBJ2-5; a possible D gene is TRBD2 (5 bases). V lost 7 bases and J lost 0, with 9 bases in between. The CDR3 length is 13 residues. Germline CDR1 is MGHDK and CDR2 is SYGVNS. The CDR3 DNA reads as TGTGCCAGCACGGACTCGCACCAAGAGACCCAGTACTTC. Translation gives CASTDSHQETQYF.

The V call is TRBV19, the J call TRBJ2-1; TRBD2 matches 10 bases. The germline CDR1 and CDR2 sequences are LNHDA and SQIVND (reference sequence). The J segment lost 7 bases and the V segment lost 9 bases, leaving 9 bases of the junction unmatched. The CDR3 is made up of 14 amino acids. The CDR3 nucleotides read TGTGCCAGCAGTCCTAGCGGGAGTGGTAATGAGCAGTTCTTC. As protein: CASSPSGSGNEQFF.

This sequence joins TRBV4-2 and TRBJ2-7, with D possibly TRBD1 on 5 matching bases. Between the trimmed V and J ends, which lost 0 bases and 2 bases, there was a span of 14 bases. Germline V lookup: CDR1 LGHNA, CDR2 YNFKEQ. The CDR3 spans 16 residues. The chain's CDR3 is CASSQELGYRTYEQYF. The CDR3 DNA is TGTGCCAGCAGCCAAGAGCTGGGCTACAGGACCTACGAGCAGTACTTC.

V gene TRBV2 combines with J gene TRBJ1-1; tentatively, D is TRBD1 (6 bases). In germline, CDR1 is SNHLY, CDR2 FYNNEI. This CDR3 is built from 13 residues. The germline V and J ends were trimmed by 7 bases and 5 bases, with 14 bases remaining between them. CDR3 in amino acids: CASNLGGETEAFF. DNA for the CDR3: TGTGCCAGCAATTTAGGGGGAGAGACTGAAGCTTTCTTT.

J is TRBJ2-7 and V is TRBV6-2 or TRBV6-3; D may be TRBD1 or TRBD2 (5 bases each). Trimming removed 6 bases at V and 1 base at J, with 16 bases between. The length of the CDR3 is 15 residues. Germline values: CDR1 MNHEY, CDR2 SVGEGT. CDR3 nucleotide sequence: TGTGCCAGCAGCCTCGGGGACCTGGGGTCCTACGAGCAGTACTTC. This sequence encodes CASSLGDLGSYEQYF.

This chain connects TRBV27 to TRBJ2-1; D unclear. Trimming removed 0 bases from V and 2 bases from J, with 8 bases in between. This CDR3 is built from 15 residues. CDR1 and CDR2 (germline): MNHEY, SMNVEV (reference sequence). CDR3 DNA: TGTGCCAGCAGTTTATCAGGGTTGGCCTACAATGAGCAGTTCTTC. Protein product: CASSLSGLAYNEQFF.

This clone was seen just once. The chain combines TRBV7-2 with TRBJ1-5, with D uncertain. V gave up 1 base and J gave up 5 bases, with 3 bases separating them. Germline CDR1 reads SGHTA; CDR2 reads FQGNSA. The CDR3 runs to 12 residues. The CDR3 DNA follows: TGTGCCAGCAGCTTAGACTATCAGCCCCAGCATTTT. Translation: CASSLDYQPQHF.

The J gene is TRBJ1-3, the V gene TRBV9; D is perhaps TRBD1 (5 bases). The CDR3 is made up of 16 amino acids. Germline CDR1 and CDR2: SGDLS and YYNGEE. The V end was cut by 4 bases, the J end by 8 bases, with 22 bases between. CDR3 protein: CASSPSGERGGDTIYF. CDR3 nucleotide sequence: TGTGCCAGCAGCCCCAGCGGGGAAAGGGGAGGAGACACCATATATTTT.

The V gene is TRBV27, the J gene TRBJ2-3, with D perhaps matching TRBD1 (6 bases). Germline V gene data show CDR1 as MNHEY and CDR2 as SMNVEV (reference sequence). The CDR3 has 13 residues. Trimming cost V 6 bases and J 0 bases, with 7 bases left between them. CDR3 residues: CASRTGSTDTQYF. The CDR3 DNA reads as TGTGCCAGCAGGACAGGTAGCACAGATACGCAGTATTTT.

This chain connects TRBV6-1 to TRBJ1-4; the D is unclear. V gave up 3 bases and J gave up 5 bases, with 16 bases separating them. Germline V gene sequence: CDR1 MNHNS, CDR2 SASEGT. The length of the CDR3 is 16 residues. The CDR3 sequence: CASSERSGQANEKLFF. DNA for the CDR3: TGTGCCAGCAGTGAGCGGTCTGGGCAGGCCAATGAAAAACTGTTTTTT.

This clone showed up just once. The rearrangement joins TRBV5-1 to TRBJ2-1, with TRBD2 identical over 8 bases. The V segment lost 6 bases and the J segment 4 bases; nucleotides outside the gene matches: 6. From germline, CDR1 is SGHRS and CDR2 YFSETQ. The CDR3 spans 14 residues. CDR3 sequence reads: CASKLAGTYNEQFF. DNA of the CDR3: TGCGCCAGCAAATTAGCGGGGACATACAATGAGCAGTTCTTC.

V and J are TRBV30 and TRBJ1-2; a possible D gene is TRBD1 (5 bases). Trimming removed 2 bases from V and 7 bases from J, with 14 bases in between. Germline assignment: CDR1 GTSNPN and CDR2 SVGIG (reference sequence). The length of the CDR3 is 13 residues. As DNA, the CDR3 is TGTGCCTGGAGTTCAGGGCTCCCTCCTGGCTACACCTTC. It is translated as CAWSSGLPPGYTF.

The rearrangement uses TRBV7-2 and TRBJ1-1, with 10 nucleotides matching TRBD1. The CDR3 loop spans 18 amino acids. Germline values: CDR1 SGHTA, CDR2 FQGNSA. V shed 5 bases, J shed 1 base, and the junction held 13 bases outside the gene matches. The CDR3 bases are TGTGCCAGCAGCAAGAATCCGGGACAGGGGAGTGGGAACACTGAAGCTTTCTTT. As protein: CASSKNPGQGSGNTEAFF.

This chain connects TRBV7-2 to TRBJ2-1, with 14 positions matching TRBD2. CDR1 is SGHTA and CDR2 is FQGNSA in the germline V gene. With 3 bases clipped from V and 9 bases from J, the junction kept 7 bases outside the gene matches. The CDR3 totals 16 residues. The CDR3 bases are TGTGCCAGCAGCTTCCCGGGACTAGCGGGAGTGGGTGAGCAGTTCTTC. Its translation: CASSFPGLAGVGEQFF.

The V gene is TRBV5-4, the J gene TRBJ2-7; a possible D gene is TRBD2 (5 bases). Trimming shortened V by 7 bases and J by 4 bases, and 15 bases separated the two germline ends. CDR3 size: 13 residues. Germline-derived CDR1 and CDR2 are SGHNT and YYREEE (reference sequence). The CDR3 DNA follows: TGTGCCAGCGCCGAGGGCAGCACATACGAGCAGTACTTC. Translating gives CASAEGSTYEQYF.

The chain employs TRBV28 and TRBJ1-5; unclear D gene. Trimming removed 7 bases at V and 4 bases at J, with 11 bases between. Looked up from germline, CDR1 is MDHEN and CDR2 is SYDVKM. This CDR3 contains 13 residues. The CDR3 region has the DNA TGTGCCAGCATAGGCCGCTTAAATCAGCCCCAGCATTTT. Protein: CASIGRLNQPQHF.

CDR3 protein: CATNFRTGGGYTF. For the CDR3, the DNA is TGTGCCACCAACTTCAGGACAGGGGGTGGCTACACCTTC. The genes are TRBV6-5 and TRBJ1-2; 10 bases fit TRBD1. The CDR3 totals 13 residues. CDR1 is MNHEY and CDR2 is SVGAGI in the germline V gene. J lost 7 bases, V lost 10 bases, and 9 bases had no gene match.